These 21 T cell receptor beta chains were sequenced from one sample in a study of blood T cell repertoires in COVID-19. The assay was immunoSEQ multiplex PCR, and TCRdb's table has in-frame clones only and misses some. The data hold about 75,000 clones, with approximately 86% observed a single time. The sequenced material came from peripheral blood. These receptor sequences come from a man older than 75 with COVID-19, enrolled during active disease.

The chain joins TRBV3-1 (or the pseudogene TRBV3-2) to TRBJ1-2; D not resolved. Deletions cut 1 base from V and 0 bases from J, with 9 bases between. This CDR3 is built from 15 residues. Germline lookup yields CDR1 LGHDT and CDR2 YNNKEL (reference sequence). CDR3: CASSQGAPTNYGYTF. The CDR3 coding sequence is TGTGCCAGCAGCCAAGGGGCACCCACTAACTATGGCTACACCTTC.

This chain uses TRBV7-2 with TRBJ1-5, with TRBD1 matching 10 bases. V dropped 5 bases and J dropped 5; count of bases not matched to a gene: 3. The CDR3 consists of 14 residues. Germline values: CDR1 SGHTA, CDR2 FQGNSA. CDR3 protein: CASSAGTGDQPQHF. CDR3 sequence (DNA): TGTGCCAGCAGCGCCGGGACAGGGGATCAGCCCCAGCATTTT. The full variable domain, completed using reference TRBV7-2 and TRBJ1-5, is GAGVSQSPSNKVTEKGKDVELRCDPISGHTALYWYRQSLGQGLEFLIYFQGNSAPDKSGLPSDRFSAERTGGSVSTLTIQRTQQEDSAVYLCASSAGTGDQPQHFGDGTRLSIL.

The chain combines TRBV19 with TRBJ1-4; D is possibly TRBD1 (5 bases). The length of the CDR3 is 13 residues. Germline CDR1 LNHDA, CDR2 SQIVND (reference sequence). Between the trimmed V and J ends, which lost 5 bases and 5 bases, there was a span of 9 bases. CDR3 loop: CASSGTGNEKLFF. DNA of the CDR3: TGTGCCAGTAGTGGTACAGGCAATGAAAAACTGTTTTTT. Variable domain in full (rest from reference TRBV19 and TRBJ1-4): DGGITQSPKYLFRKEGQNVTLSCEQNLNHDAMYWYRQDPGQGLRLIYYSQIVNDFQKGDIAEGYSVSREKKESFPLTVTSAQKNPTAFYLCASSGTGNEKLFFGSGTQLSVL.

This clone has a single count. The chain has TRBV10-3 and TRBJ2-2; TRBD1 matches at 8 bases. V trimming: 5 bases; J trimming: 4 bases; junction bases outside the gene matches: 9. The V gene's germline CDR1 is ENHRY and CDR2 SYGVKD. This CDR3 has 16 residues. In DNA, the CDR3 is TGTGCCATCAGTCCTGACAGGGGCCTTGCCACCGGGGAGCTGTTTTTT. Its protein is CAISPDRGLATGELFF.

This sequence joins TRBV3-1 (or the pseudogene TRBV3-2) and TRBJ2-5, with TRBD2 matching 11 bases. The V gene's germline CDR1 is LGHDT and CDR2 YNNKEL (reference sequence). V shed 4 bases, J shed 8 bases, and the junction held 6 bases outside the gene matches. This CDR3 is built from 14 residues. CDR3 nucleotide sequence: TGTGCCAGCAGCCTCGGGACTAGCGGCGCCACCCAGTACTTC. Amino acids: CASSLGTSGATQYF.

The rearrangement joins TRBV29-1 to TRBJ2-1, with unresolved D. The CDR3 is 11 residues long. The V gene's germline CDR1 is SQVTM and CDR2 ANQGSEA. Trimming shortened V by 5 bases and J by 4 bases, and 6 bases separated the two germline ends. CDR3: CSVPLYNEQFF. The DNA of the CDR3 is TGCAGCGTTCCCCTGTACAATGAGCAGTTCTTC.

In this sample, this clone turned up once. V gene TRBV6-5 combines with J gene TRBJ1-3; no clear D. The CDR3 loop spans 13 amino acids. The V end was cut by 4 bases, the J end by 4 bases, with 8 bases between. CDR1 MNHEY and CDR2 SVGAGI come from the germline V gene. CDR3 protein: CASSSEAGNTIYF. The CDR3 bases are TGTGCCAGCAGTTCAGAGGCGGGAAACACCATATATTTT.

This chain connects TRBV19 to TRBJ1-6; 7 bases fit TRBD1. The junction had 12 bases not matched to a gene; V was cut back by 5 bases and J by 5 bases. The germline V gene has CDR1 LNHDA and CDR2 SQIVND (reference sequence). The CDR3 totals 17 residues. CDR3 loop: CASSFRQGGTDNSPLHF. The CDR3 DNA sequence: TGTGCCAGTAGTTTCAGGCAAGGGGGGACAGATAATTCACCCCTCCACTTT.

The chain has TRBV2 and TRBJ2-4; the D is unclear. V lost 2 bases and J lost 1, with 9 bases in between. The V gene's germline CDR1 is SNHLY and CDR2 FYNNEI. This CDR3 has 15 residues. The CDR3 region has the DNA TGTGCCAGCAGTGAATACCAGTTGGCCAAAAACATTCAGTACTTC. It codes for CASSEYQLAKNIQYF.

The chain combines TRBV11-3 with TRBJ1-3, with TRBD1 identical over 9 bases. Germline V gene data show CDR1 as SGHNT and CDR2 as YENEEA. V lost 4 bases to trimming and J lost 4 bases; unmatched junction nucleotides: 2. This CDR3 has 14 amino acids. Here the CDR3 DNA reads TGTGCCAGCAGCTGGGGACAGGGAGGAAACACCATATATTTT. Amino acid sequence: CASSWGQGGNTIYF.

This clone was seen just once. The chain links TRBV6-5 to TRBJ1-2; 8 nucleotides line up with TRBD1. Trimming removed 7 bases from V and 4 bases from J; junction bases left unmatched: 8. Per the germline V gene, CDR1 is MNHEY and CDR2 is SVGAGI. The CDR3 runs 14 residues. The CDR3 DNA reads TGTGCCAGCATTGGGGGGACAGGAGTCTATGGCTACACCTTC. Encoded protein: CASIGGTGVYGYTF.

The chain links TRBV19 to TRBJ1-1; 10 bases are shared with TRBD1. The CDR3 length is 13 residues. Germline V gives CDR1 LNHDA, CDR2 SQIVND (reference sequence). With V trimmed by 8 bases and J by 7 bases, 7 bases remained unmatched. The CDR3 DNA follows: TGTGCCAGTTCTGAAGGGACAGGGGTTGAAGCTTTCTTT. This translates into CASSEGTGVEAFF. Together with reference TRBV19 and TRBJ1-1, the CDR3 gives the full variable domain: DGGITQSPKYLFRKEGQNVTLSCEQNLNHDAMYWYRQDPGQGLRLIYYSQIVNDFQKGDIAEGYSVSREKKESFPLTVTSAQKNPTAFYLCASSEGTGVEAFFGQGTRLTVV.

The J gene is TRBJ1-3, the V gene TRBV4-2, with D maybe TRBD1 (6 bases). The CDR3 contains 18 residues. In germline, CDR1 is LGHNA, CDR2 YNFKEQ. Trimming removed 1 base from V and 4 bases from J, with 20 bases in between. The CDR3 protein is CASSQVRGGITSGNTIYF. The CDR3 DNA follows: TGTGCCAGCAGCCAAGTTAGGGGGGGTATTACAAGCGGAAACACCATATATTTT.

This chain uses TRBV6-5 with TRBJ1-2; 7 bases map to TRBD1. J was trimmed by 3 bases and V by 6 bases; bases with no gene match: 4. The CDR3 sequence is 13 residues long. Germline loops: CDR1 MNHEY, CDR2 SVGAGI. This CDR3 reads CASRLGQDYGYTF. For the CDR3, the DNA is TGTGCCAGCAGGTTAGGACAGGACTATGGCTACACCTTC.

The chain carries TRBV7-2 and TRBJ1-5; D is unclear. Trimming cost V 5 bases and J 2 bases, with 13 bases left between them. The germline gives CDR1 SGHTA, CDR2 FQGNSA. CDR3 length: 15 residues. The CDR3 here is CASSLSPGGNQPQHF. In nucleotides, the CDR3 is TGTGCCAGCAGCCTATCCCCAGGCGGCAATCAGCCCCAGCATTTT. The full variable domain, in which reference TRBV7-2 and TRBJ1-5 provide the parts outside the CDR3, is GAGVSQSPSNKVTEKGKDVELRCDPISGHTALYWYRQSLGQGLEFLIYFQGNSAPDKSGLPSDRFSAERTGGSVSTLTIQRTQQEDSAVYLCASSLSPGGNQPQHFGDGTRLSIL.

The CDR3 is CASSFGGFTEAFF. CDR3 coding DNA: TGTGCCAGCAGTTTTGGGGGGTTCACTGAAGCTTTCTTT. The chain employs TRBV12-3 or TRBV12-4 and TRBJ1-1; a weak D match, TRBD1 (5 bases). The CDR3 extends over 13 amino acids. V lost 3 bases and J 4 bases, leaving 9 bases between the germline ends.

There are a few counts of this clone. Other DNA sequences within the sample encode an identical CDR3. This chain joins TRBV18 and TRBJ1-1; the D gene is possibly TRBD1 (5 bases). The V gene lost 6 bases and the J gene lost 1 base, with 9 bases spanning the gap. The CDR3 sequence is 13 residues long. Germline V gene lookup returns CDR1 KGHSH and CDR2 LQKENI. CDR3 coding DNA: TGTGCCAGCTCCCCAACAGGGAACACTGAAGCTTTCTTT. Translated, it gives CASSPTGNTEAFF.

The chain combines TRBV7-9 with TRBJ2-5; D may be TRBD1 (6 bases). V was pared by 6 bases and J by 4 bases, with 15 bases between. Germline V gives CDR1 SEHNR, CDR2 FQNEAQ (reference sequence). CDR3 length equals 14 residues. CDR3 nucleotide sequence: TGTGCCAGCAGGGGTGCGGCAGGGGCAGAGACCCAGTACTTC. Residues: CASRGAAGAETQYF.

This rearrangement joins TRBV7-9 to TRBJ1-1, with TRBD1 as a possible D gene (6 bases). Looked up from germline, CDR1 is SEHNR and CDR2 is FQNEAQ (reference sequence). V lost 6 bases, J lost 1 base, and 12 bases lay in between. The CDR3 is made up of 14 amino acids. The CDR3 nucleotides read TGTGCCAGCAGTCGTGGACAGACGAACACTGAAGCTTTCTTT. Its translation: CASSRGQTNTEAFF.

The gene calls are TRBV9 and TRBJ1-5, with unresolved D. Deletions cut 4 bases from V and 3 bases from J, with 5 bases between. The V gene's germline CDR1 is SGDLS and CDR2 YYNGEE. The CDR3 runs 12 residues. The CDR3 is CASSRYNQPQHF. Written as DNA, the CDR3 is TGTGCCAGCAGCCGTTACAATCAGCCCCAGCATTTT.

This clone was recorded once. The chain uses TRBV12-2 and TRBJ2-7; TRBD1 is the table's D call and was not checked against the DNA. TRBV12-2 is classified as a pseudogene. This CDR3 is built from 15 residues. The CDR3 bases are TGTGCAAGTCGCTTATGCCGACAGGGGAGTTACGAGCAGTACTTC. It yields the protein CASRLCRQGSYEQYF.